This T cell receptor beta chain was sequenced for a study of blood T cell repertoires in COVID-19. Germline loops: CDR1 SNHLY, CDR2 FYNNEI. The CDR3 length is 15 residues. The ends lost 6 bases at V and 4 bases at J; junction bases unmatched: 9. Per the study methods: Reference gene primers were amplified, and this amplification served to estimate nucleated cell counts. Measured with immunoSEQ multiplex PCR; TCRdb has only the in-frame clones, and not every one. The DNA gave D and trimming, while V, J and clone size come from that table. The data hold about 440,000 clones, with roughly 85% observed a single time. Clinical histories supplied by participants themselves formed the basis of cohort assignment.

The genes are TRBV2 and TRBJ2-1, with TRBD2 identical over 7 bases. This TCR derives from a woman aged 18-30 years with acute COVID-19. Sequencing was done on a sample of PBMCs or T cells enriched from blood (not recorded which). Written as DNA, the CDR3 is TGTGCCAGCAGGGCCTCAGCGGGGCCGTACAATGAGCAGTTCTTC. It specifies CASRASAGPYNEQFF.